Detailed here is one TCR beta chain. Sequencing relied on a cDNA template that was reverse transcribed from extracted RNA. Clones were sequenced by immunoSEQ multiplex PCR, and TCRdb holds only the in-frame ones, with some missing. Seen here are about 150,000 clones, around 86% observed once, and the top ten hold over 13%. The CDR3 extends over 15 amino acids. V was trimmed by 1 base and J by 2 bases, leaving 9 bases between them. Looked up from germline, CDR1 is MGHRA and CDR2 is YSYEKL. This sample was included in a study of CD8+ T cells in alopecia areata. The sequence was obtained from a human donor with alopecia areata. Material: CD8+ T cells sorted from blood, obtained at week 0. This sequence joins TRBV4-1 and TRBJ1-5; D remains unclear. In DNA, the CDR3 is TGCGCCAGCAGCCAAGCGGGATACGGCAATCAGCCCCAGCATTTT. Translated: CASSQAGYGNQPQHF.